This paragraph covers one T cell receptor beta chain sequence. Its antigen remains unknown. The source of the sample is a study of T cells after yellow fever vaccination. Findings and caveats of the study: Most clones from primary vaccination were detected again post-booster (roughly 96% CD4, about 88% CD8).

The 5'RACE template-switching step produced TCR cDNA and added a universal primer site and UMIs. TCRdb passed the 5' RACE reads through MiXCR, listing each CDR3 protein once. Of about 74,000 distinct CDR3 sequences listed, around 6.5% are singletons. The CDR3 loop spans 14 amino acids. Trimming removed 5 bases at V and 0 bases at J, with 11 bases between. CDR1 is SGHRS and CDR2 is YFSETQ in the germline V gene. The material was CD8+ T cells sorted from PBMCs, obtained roughly 5 days after the first yellow fever vaccination. The TCR was taken from a man aged 18 to 29 who received the YFV17D yellow fever vaccine. The chain is built from TRBV5-1 and TRBJ1-1, with D perhaps matching TRBD1 (6 bases). CDR3 coding DNA: TGCGCCAGCAGGAGGACAGCAATGAACACTGAAGCTTTCTTT. Protein sequence: CASRRTAMNTEAFF.